This TCR beta chain was sequenced in a study of immune heterogeneity within non-small cell lung tumors. Study-level information: Of the tumors, a few were squamous cell, some ten non-squamous, and 1 not otherwise specified.

It was with 32 V and 13 J primers that multiplex PCR amplified TCR beta CDR3. One entry per CDR3 protein, called by TCRdb with MiXCR from the multiplex PCR reads. The sample lists roughly 13,000 distinct CDR3 sequences; 23% were seen once. For this clonotype: Its antigen is as yet unknown.

CDR3 length: 17 amino acids. Trimming at V came to 9 bases and at J to 5 bases, leaving 16 bases not matched to a gene. Germline CDR1 reads SGHTS; CDR2 reads YDEGEE. Study observations and caveats: Individual patients mostly differed in their high-frequency T-cell receptor beta clonotypes. Local T-cell clonality tracked moderately but significantly with local tumor mutational burden, giving an R of approximately 0.3. Within each patient, tumor sites shared identical dominant CDR3 beta clonotypes and also held site-unique high-frequency clones.

Bulk tumor genomic DNA, roughly 600 ng per sample, was used as template. Taken during surgery, several biopsies per primary tumor were spaced as far apart as possible within the tumor mass. Before undergoing curative surgery, patients had newly diagnosed non-small cell lung cancer that was untreated. This chain links TRBV5-8 with TRBJ2-2; 10 bases map to TRBD2. The clonotype was recovered from a man between 50 and 59 years old with non-small cell lung cancer. Sequenced input: lung tumor tissue. The CDR3 region is CATRVAGGKFLTGELFF. DNA of the CDR3: TGTGCCACCCGGGTAGCGGGGGGTAAATTCTTAACCGGGGAGCTGTTTTTT. The full variable domain, in which reference TRBV5-8 and TRBJ2-2 provide the parts outside the CDR3, is EAGVTQSPTHLIKTRGQQATLRCSPISGHTSVYWYQQALGLGLQFLLWYDEGEERNRGNFPPRFSGRQFPNYSSELNVNALELEDSALYLCATRVAGGKFLTGELFFGEGSRLTVL.